This T cell receptor (beta chain) derives from a study of long-term antiretroviral therapy in people with HIV. Study-wide points: Blood, drawn from the mid-2000s to the late 2010s, may reflect older ART regimens.

Trimming left V 5 bases short and J 1 base short, with 8 bases between. CDR1 SGHVS and CDR2 FQNEAQ come from the germline V gene. The CDR3 extends over 13 amino acids. Sequencing used immunoSEQ v3.0 at survey level. The data were produced by immunoSEQ multiplex PCR, yet TCRdb's version contains in-frame clones alone and is incomplete. The table lists 25,000 to 35,000 clones, roughly nine tenths of them singletons. Comment on this clone: Its specificity is unknown.

It was in the United States that all participants with HIV were treated. Sequences were derived from unsorted PBMCs, sampled 3.1 years after starting antiretroviral therapy. The gene calls are TRBV7-8 and TRBJ1-1; D possibly corresponds to TRBD1 (5 bases). This TCR was sampled from a man aged 18 to 29 with HIV. This chain's CDR3 is CASSPQGNTEAFF. The DNA for the CDR3 is TGTGCCAGCAGCCCGCAGGGGAACACTGAAGCTTTCTTT. The whole variable domain, filled in from reference TRBV7-8 and TRBJ1-1, reads GAGVSQSPRYKVAKRGQDVALRCDPISGHVSLFWYQQALGQGPEFLTYFQNEAQLDKSGLPSDRFFAERPEGSVSTLKIQRTQQEDSAVYLCASSPQGNTEAFFGQGTRLTVV.